What follows is one TCR beta chain and its context. The clone's antigen remains unknown. Base qualities are not provided; no much larger clone lies one nucleotide away. This record belongs to a study of T cell changes during pregnancy in multiple sclerosis (dated by TCRdb to about 2019). At the level of the whole study: In women with multiple sclerosis, the researchers looked at how the T cell repertoire shifted as pregnancy progressed.

Libraries were built with the immunoSEQ multiplex PCR assay. TCRdb limited this immuneACCESS table to in-frame rearrangements with V and J called. A share of clones is missing; checked studies link under half to unresolved V genes, and the rest is unexplained. The sample table shows 35,000 or so clones, and roughly 87% are seen once. The top ten hold approximately 0.75% of the sample. Measured from the cysteine to the phenylalanine, the CDR3 is 14 residues long. The kept DNA is CDR3 alone, 42 bases in frame from the first base. Looking up the germline V gene yields CDR1 SGHDT and CDR2 YYEEEE. Unmatched junction bases come to 7, with V trimmed by 4 bases and J by 4 bases.

The input for sequencing was CD4+ T cells from peripheral blood mononuclear cells, taken after pregnancy. The sequence was obtained from a female donor in good health, enrolled as a control in a pregnancy study. Rearrangement joined TRBV5-6 to TRBJ1-2, with 7 junctional bases fitting TRBD1. The sequenced DNA is TGTGCCAGCAGCGACGGGACAGCCCTCTATGGCTACACCTTC. This yields the protein CASSDGTALYGYTF.